Reported below is one T cell receptor beta chain. The antigen is unknown. 13 Jbeta primers and 60 Vbeta primers were used for the PCR. The assay was immunoSEQ multiplex PCR, and TCRdb's table has in-frame clones only and misses some. Counted here are about 100,000 clones, approximately 78% occurring once; the ten biggest clones make up more than 0.6%. The data stem from a study of cytomegalovirus exposure and HLA in healthy donors. Study-wide results and limits: Most observed TCR sequences were rare, whereas some public TCRs were detected in many donors.

The germline gives CDR1 MNHEY, CDR2 SMNVEV (reference sequence). Trimming removed 4 bases at V and 1 base at J, with 6 bases between. This CDR3 is 13 amino acids long. The sequenced material came from PBMCs. V usage is TRBV27 and J usage is TRBJ2-3, with D unresolved. The receptor was isolated from a woman aged 60 to 75 in good health and CMV-seronegative. CDR3 nucleotide sequence: TGTGCCAGCAGTTCCCTCGGCACAGATACGCAGTATTTT. Its translation is CASSSLGTDTQYF.